Following are 27 T cell receptor beta chains from one sample sequenced in a study of immune heterogeneity within non-small cell lung tumors. TCR beta CDR3 amplification used multiplex PCR with 32 V and 13 J primers. TCRdb reprocessed the multiplex PCR reads via MiXCR and lists one record per CDR3 protein. The table shows 5,600 or so distinct CDR3 sequences, with roughly 18% occurring only once. Each sample used roughly 600 ng of genomic DNA from bulk tumor tissue. Widely spaced biopsies, several per primary tumor, were obtained at surgery. Patients underwent curative surgery for non-small cell lung cancer (untreated and newly diagnosed). Sequenced: lung tumor tissue. Receptors originate from a man in his forties or fifties with non-small cell lung cancer.

There are a few counts of this clonotype. The chain carries TRBV3-1 and TRBJ1-1, with D perhaps TRBD1 (5 bases). The V end lost 2 bases, the J end lost 11 bases, and 12 bases lay between the germline ends. CDR1 LGHDT and CDR2 YNNKEL come from the germline V gene (reference sequence). This CDR3 comprises 12 residues. The DNA of the CDR3 is TGTGCCAGCAGCCAAATCGGGACTCGGGCTTTCTTT. Protein: CASSQIGTRAFF.

By sample share, this clonotype is medium-sized (0.01 to 0.1%). The CDR3 loop reads CASSLSGDYEQYF. The CDR3 DNA reads as TGTGCCAGCAGCTTGTCGGGAGACTACGAGCAGTACTTC. The chain couples TRBV11-3 to TRBJ2-7; TRBD2 might be the D (6 bases). V was trimmed by 3 bases and J by 3 bases, leaving 9 bases between them. Germline CDR1 SGHNT, CDR2 YENEEA. The CDR3 is made up of 13 amino acids.

Judged by abundance, this clonotype is medium-sized. The CDR3 sequence: CASSFQGNNSPLHF. CDR3 nucleotide sequence: TGTGCCAGCAGTTTTCAAGGGAACAATTCACCCCTCCACTTT. The chain is built from TRBV12-3 or TRBV12-4 and TRBJ1-6; no firm D call. This CDR3 region has 14 residues. Trimming stripped 3 bases from V and 7 bases from J, with 10 bases between.

By share, this clonotype counts as medium-sized. This chain joins TRBV6-2 or TRBV6-3 and TRBJ2-1, with 14 bases lining up with TRBD2. This CDR3 is built from 15 residues. V trimming: 6 bases; J trimming: 7 bases; junction bases outside the gene matches: 5. From germline, CDR1 is MNHEY and CDR2 SVGEGT. Here the CDR3 reads CASRSGTSGGNEQFF. CDR3 nucleotide sequence: TGTGCCAGCAGATCCGGGACTAGCGGGGGAAATGAGCAGTTCTTC.

In its sample, this clonotype is medium-sized. V and J are TRBV28 and TRBJ1-5, with D maybe TRBD1 (6 bases). The CDR3 runs to 17 residues. V lost 6 bases and J 0 bases, leaving 18 bases between the germline ends. CDR1 and CDR2 (germline): MDHEN, SYDVKM. The CDR3 DNA is TGTGCCAGCAGCCTTGGGACATTCCCATTTAGCAATCAGCCCCAGCATTTT. Residues: CASSLGTFPFSNQPQHF.

This clonotype is medium-sized within its sample. The CDR3 nucleotides are TGTGCCAGCAGCCCCCCCGCGACAGGGGAGAAACTGTTTTTT. Encoded protein: CASSPPATGEKLFF. The chain recombines TRBV7-9 with TRBJ1-4; 8 nucleotides line up with TRBD1. Germline V gene lookup returns CDR1 SEHNR and CDR2 FQNEAQ (reference sequence). The length of the CDR3 is 14 residues. Trimming at V came to 5 bases and at J to 11 bases, leaving 10 bases not matched to a gene.

This clonotype was found many times. The chain links TRBV7-2 to TRBJ1-1; 8 nucleotides align to TRBD1. Germline V lookup: CDR1 SGHTA, CDR2 FQGNSA. This CDR3 region has 14 residues. The V gene end was trimmed by 5 bases and the J gene end by 6 bases; junction bases not matched to a gene: 8. In nucleotides, the CDR3 is TGTGCCAGCAGCACTGACAGGGGAACCTCTGAAGCTTTCTTT. This translates into CASSTDRGTSEAFF.

By its share, this clonotype is medium-sized (0.01 to 0.1%). This chain joins TRBV6-4 and TRBJ2-2, with a possible D match to TRBD2 (6 bases). V lost 0 bases and J 1 base, leaving 6 bases between the germline ends. Germline CDR1 reads MRHNA; CDR2 reads SNTAGT. This CDR3 has 15 residues. The CDR3 loop reads CASSDSSGNTGELFF. The CDR3 DNA reads TGTGCCAGCAGTGACTCTAGCGGGAACACCGGGGAGCTGTTTTTT.

This clonotype is categorized as medium-sized. This chain connects TRBV5-5 to TRBJ2-7, with D uncertain. The CDR3 length is 11 residues. Trimming removed 2 bases from V and 6 bases from J, with 6 bases in between. CDR1 is SGHKS, CDR2 YYEKEE, per germline (reference sequence). CDR3 region: CASSLATEQYF. For the CDR3, the DNA is TGTGCCAGCAGCTTAGCAACCGAGCAGTACTTC.

A note on this clonotype: A much larger clone is a single base away; this may be a read error. The chain recombines TRBV11-2 with TRBJ1-2; a weak D match, TRBD1 (5 bases). CDR3 size: 15 residues. V was pared by 5 bases and J by 1 base, with 14 bases between. The V gene's germline CDR1 is SGHAT and CDR2 FQNNGV. In DNA form, the CDR3 reads TGTGCCAGCAGCGAAGGGGCAGGGAGTAACTATGGCTACACCTTC. It translates to CASSEGAGSNYGYTF.

The rearrangement uses TRBV11-2 and TRBJ2-1; D uncertain. CDR1 is SGHAT and CDR2 is FQNNGV in the germline V gene. The V end was cut by 1 base, the J end by 6 bases, with 13 bases between. The length of the CDR3 is 15 residues. The CDR3, as DNA: TGTGCCAGCAGCTTAGCCGGGCAGCCGGTCAATGAGCAGTTCTTC. Translation: CASSLAGQPVNEQFF.

In this sample, this clonotype turned up once. CDR3 sequence reads: CASSSRDRYEQYF. For the CDR3, the DNA is TGTGCCAGCAGTTCCCGGGACCGCTACGAGCAGTACTTC. The rearrangement uses TRBV27 and TRBJ2-7; D is possibly TRBD1 or TRBD2 (5 bases each). This CDR3 is built from 13 residues. CDR1 is MNHEY, CDR2 SMNVEV, per germline (reference sequence). V lost 4 bases to trimming and J lost 3 bases, with 10 bases between them.

By share of the sample, this clonotype is medium-sized. This chain's CDR3 is CASSPWDGRNQPQHF. In nucleotides, the CDR3 is TGTGCCAGTAGTCCTTGGGACGGTCGGAATCAGCCCCAGCATTTT. The V call is TRBV19, the J call TRBJ1-5; D is perhaps TRBD1 (5 bases). CDR1 is LNHDA and CDR2 is SQIVND in the germline V gene (reference sequence). This CDR3 spans 15 amino acids. Trimming removed 5 bases from V and 4 bases from J, with 15 bases in between.

This chain links TRBV29-1 with TRBJ2-1, with 7 nucleotides matching TRBD1. Per the germline V gene, CDR1 is SQVTM and CDR2 is ANQGSEA. The CDR3 is made up of 15 amino acids. J gave up 5 bases and V 6 bases, and 13 bases lay outside the gene matches. The CDR3: CSVKRQGLNDNEQFF. The CDR3 region has the DNA TGCAGCGTAAAAAGACAGGGTCTTAACGACAATGAGCAGTTCTTC.

This clonotype is classed as medium-sized. V gene TRBV6-1 combines with J gene TRBJ1-2; no firm D call. The CDR3 loop spans 13 amino acids. V lost 3 bases and J lost 5, with 10 bases in between. Germline CDR1 and CDR2: MNHNS and SASEGT. The CDR3 DNA reads as TGTGCCAGCAGTGAGGTAGATCTATATGGCTACACCTTC. Translated: CASSEVDLYGYTF.

This clonotype counts as large (0.1 to 1%). The chain recombines TRBV5-1 with TRBJ2-7; TRBD1 aligns across 9 bases. This CDR3 contains 15 residues. The germline CDR1 and CDR2 sequences are SGHRS and YFSETQ. V was clipped by 0 bases and J by 0 bases; unmatched bases: 1. CDR3 residues: CASSLGTGASYEQYF. The CDR3 DNA is TGCGCCAGCAGCTTGGGGACAGGGGCCTCCTACGAGCAGTACTTC.

Sample share makes this clonotype medium-sized. This chain uses TRBV20-1 with TRBJ1-6; maybe TRBD1 (5 bases). The CDR3 loop spans 17 amino acids. The ends were cut back, 0 bases at V and 1 base at J, with 13 bases in the middle. The germline V gene has CDR1 DFQATT and CDR2 SNEGSKA (reference sequence). CDR3 region: CSARDLRGKSYNSPLHF. The CDR3 DNA sequence: TGCAGTGCTAGAGATCTTCGGGGGAAATCCTATAATTCACCCCTCCACTTT.

This clonotype is deemed medium-sized. The chain has TRBV20-1 and TRBJ2-7; D tentatively reads TRBD1 or TRBD2 (5 bases each). This CDR3 is built from 14 residues. CDR1 is DFQATT, CDR2 SNEGSKA, per germline (reference sequence). With 5 bases removed from V and 3 bases from J, the gap between germline ends came to 17 bases. The CDR3 spells CSAPHSGTNYEQYF. Here the CDR3 DNA reads TGCAGTGCTCCACACTCCGGGACGAACTACGAGCAGTACTTC.

This clonotype has at least ten counts. The genes are TRBV20-1 and TRBJ2-7; 10 positions match TRBD1. This CDR3 contains 13 residues. Germline V gives CDR1 DFQATT, CDR2 SNEGSKA (reference sequence). The CDR3 DNA sequence: TGCAGCACTAAAACCGGACAGGGGGTAGGACGGTACTTC. It is translated as CSTKTGQGVGRYF.

The table lists this clonotype with a few counts. The chain uses TRBV29-1 and TRBJ2-5; D might be TRBD1 (5 bases). The V end was cut by 4 bases, the J end by 2 bases, with 8 bases between. The CDR3 contains 12 residues. Germline V CDR1 and CDR2: SQVTM, ANQGSEA. The chain's CDR3 is CSVGGVQETQYF. In nucleotides, the CDR3 is TGCAGCGTTGGGGGCGTTCAAGAGACCCAGTACTTC.

This clonotype is labeled medium-sized. The chain links TRBV2 to TRBJ1-5; 8 bases agree with TRBD1. CDR1 and CDR2 (germline): SNHLY, FYNNEI. This CDR3 has 13 amino acids. With 8 bases clipped from V and 5 bases from J, the junction kept 5 bases outside the gene matches. CDR3 sequence reads: CASGQGRDQPQHF. The CDR3 DNA is TGTGCCAGCGGACAGGGAAGAGATCAGCCCCAGCATTTT.

By share, this clonotype ranks as medium-sized. The chain uses TRBV27 and TRBJ1-2; TRBD1 matches at 8 bases. The CDR3 sequence is 18 residues long. Germline V CDR1 and CDR2: MNHEY, SMNVEV (reference sequence). The V segment lost 2 bases and the J segment 4 bases; nucleotides outside the gene matches: 15. CDR3 protein: CASSLRGLDRASGYGYTF. CDR3 DNA: TGTGCCAGCAGTTTACGGGGCCTGGACAGGGCGTCGGGCTATGGCTACACCTTC.

The chain employs TRBV5-1 and TRBJ2-7, with 11 bases that match TRBD2. The CDR3 has 17 residues. Trimming at V came to 4 bases and at J to 2 bases, leaving 11 bases not matched to a gene. From germline, CDR1 is SGHRS and CDR2 YFSETQ. The CDR3 loop reads CASSTGLAGGTPYEQYV. The CDR3 nucleotides read TGCGCCAGCAGCACGGGGCTAGCGGGAGGTACCCCCTACGAGCAGTACGTC.

This clonotype has a count of ten or more. This sequence joins TRBV7-2 and TRBJ2-3; a weak D match, TRBD2 (6 bases). The V end was cut by 5 bases, the J end by 0 bases, with 12 bases between. Germline V CDR1 and CDR2: SGHTA, FQGNSA. CDR3 length: 15 residues. The CDR3, as DNA: TGTGCCAGCAGCAGGGGACTTCCAAGCACAGATACGCAGTATTTT. Protein sequence: CASSRGLPSTDTQYF.

This clonotype is medium-sized (0.01 to 0.1%). The chain couples TRBV6-2 or TRBV6-3 to TRBJ1-5; 8 positions match TRBD1. Germline lookup yields CDR1 MNHEY and CDR2 SVGEGT. Trimming cost V 6 bases and J 1 base; bases outside gene matches: 5. The CDR3 length is 15 residues. The CDR3 coding sequence is TGTGCCAGCAGAAGGCAGGGGGCGAGCAATCAGCCCCAGCATTTT. Translating gives CASRRQGASNQPQHF.

This clonotype ranks as medium-sized. The chain combines TRBV3-1 with TRBJ2-7; 8 nucleotides align to TRBD2. The CDR3 contains 17 residues. Trimming removed 4 bases from V and 7 bases from J; junction bases left unmatched: 18. In germline, CDR1 is LGHDT, CDR2 YNNKEL (reference sequence). The CDR3 region has the DNA TGTGCCAGCAGCCCCCGGATTGAGGGACTAGGATCGAAAGAGCAGTACTTC. It codes for CASSPRIEGLGSKEQYF.

This clonotype is classed as medium-sized. The chain is built from TRBV12-3 or TRBV12-4 and TRBJ1-1; D remains unclear. The length of the CDR3 is 14 residues. V lost 5 bases and J lost 0, with 10 bases in between. The CDR3 is CASSPSAVNTEAFF. CDR3 nucleotides: TGTGCCAGCAGTCCCTCCGCGGTGAACACTGAAGCTTTCTTT.